This T cell receptor (beta chain) was captured by sequencing in a study of T cells in Graves' hyperthyroidism and ophthalmopathy. The sample holds many counts of this clonotype. Its specificity is unknown. Findings and caveats of the study: A model of 13 V-J pairs discriminated ophthalmopathy from stable hyperthyroidism. Most thyroid-expanded clonotypes above 0.001 were also found in blood. The model predicted ophthalmopathy a median roughly 6.3 months before onset.

TCR beta CDR3 regions were amplified from RNA. TCR CDR3 underwent first-round RT-PCR with the HTBI primer set. TCRdb fed the multiplex PCR reads into MiXCR, producing one record per CDR3 protein. Of hundreds of thousands of distinct CDR3 sequences listed, 13% to 15% are singletons. V was clipped by 2 bases and J by 2 bases; unmatched bases: 4. Germline V gene lookup returns CDR1 GTSNPN and CDR2 SVGIG (reference sequence). This CDR3 region has 14 residues. The sample consisted of blood. The TCR originated in a woman in her late teens or twenties with Graves' hyperthyroidism. The chain recombines TRBV30 with TRBJ2-3; 7 bases fit TRBD1. CDR3 sequence: CAWSSGQSTDTQYF. The CDR3 region has the DNA TGTGCCTGGAGTTCGGGACAGTCCACAGATACGCAGTATTTT.